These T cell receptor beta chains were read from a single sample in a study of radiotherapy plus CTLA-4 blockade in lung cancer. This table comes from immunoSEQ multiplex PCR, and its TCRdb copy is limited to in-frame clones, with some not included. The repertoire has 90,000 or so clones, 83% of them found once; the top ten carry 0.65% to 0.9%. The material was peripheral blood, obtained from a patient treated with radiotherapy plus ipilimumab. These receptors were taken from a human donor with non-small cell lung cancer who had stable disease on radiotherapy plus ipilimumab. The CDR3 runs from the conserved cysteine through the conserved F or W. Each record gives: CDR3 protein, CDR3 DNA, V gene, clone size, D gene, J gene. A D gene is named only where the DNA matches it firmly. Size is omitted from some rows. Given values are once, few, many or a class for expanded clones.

CASNRAGLYNEQFF,TGTGCCAGCAACCGAGCGGGTCTCTACAATGAGCAGTTCTTC,TRBV5-4,-,-,TRBJ2-1
CASSDPGEMGTF,TGTGCCAGCAGCGATCCAGGGGAGATGGGAACTTTT,TRBV7-2,-,-,TRBJ1-5
CASSFYRTMNTEAFF,TGTGCCAGCAGCTTCTACAGGACTATGAACACTGAAGCTTTCTTT,TRBV5-8,-,-,TRBJ1-1
CASKASVEGGELFF,TGTGCCAGTAAGGCTAGCGTCGAGGGCGGGGAGCTGTTTTTT,TRBV19,-,-,TRBJ2-2
CASTYPDSGGGYTF,TGCGCCAGCACCTACCCCGACAGTGGAGGTGGCTACACCTTC,TRBV10-1,-,-,TRBJ1-2
CASSPDAGANTEAFF,TGTGCCAGCAGCCCGGACGCAGGGGCGAACACTGAAGCTTTCTTT,TRBV7-9,-,-,TRBJ1-1
CASMGASGTRVYSEQFF,TGTGCCAGCATGGGGGCTTCCGGGACTAGAGTTTATAGTGAGCAGTTCTTC,TRBV28,-,TRBD2,TRBJ2-1
CASSFSGAGNQPQHF,TGTGCCAGCAGTTTTTCAGGAGCGGGCAATCAGCCCCAGCATTTT,TRBV28,-,-,TRBJ1-5
CASSLEQGRLNQPQHF,TGTGCCAGTAGTTTGGAACAGGGTCGGCTGAATCAGCCCCAGCATTTT,TRBV19,-,-,TRBJ1-5
CASRFQGAGNYGYTF,TGTGCCAGCAGATTCCAGGGGGCGGGTAACTATGGCTACACCTTC,TRBV2,few,TRBD1,TRBJ1-2
CASSLAGKNTEAFF,TGTGCCAGCAGCTTGGCCGGGAAGAACACTGAAGCTTTCTTT,TRBV5-4,-,-,TRBJ1-1
CASSLLGTDSGNTIYF,TGCGCCAGCAGCTTGCTTGGGACAGACTCTGGAAACACCATATATTTT,TRBV5-1,few,TRBD1,TRBJ1-3
CASNEGQGDSGELFF,TGTGCCAGCAACGAGGGACAGGGGGATTCCGGGGAGCTGTTTTTT,TRBV6-5,-,TRBD1,TRBJ2-2
CASSEWAWIESDTQYF,TGTGCCAGCAGTGAATGGGCTTGGATTGAATCAGATACGCAGTATTTT,TRBV2,-,-,TRBJ2-3
CASSLGTSGGRETQYF,TGTGCCAGCAGCTTAGGGACTAGCGGGGGGAGGGAGACCCAGTACTTC,TRBV7-2,-,TRBD2,TRBJ2-5
CASSLSPDPGEQYF,TGCGCCAGCAGCTTGTCCCCTGACCCGGGCGAGCAGTACTTC,TRBV5-1,-,-,TRBJ2-7
CASSYSPGGGGETQYF,TGTGCCAGCAGCTATAGCCCCGGGGGCGGAGGAGAGACCCAGTACTTC,TRBV7-9,-,-,TRBJ2-5
CASSGPDRESNQPQHF,TGTGCCAGCAGTGGGCCGGACAGGGAGAGCAATCAGCCCCAGCATTTT,TRBV25-1,-,TRBD1,TRBJ1-5
CASSMDNHRNTEAFF,TGTGCCAGTAGTATGGACAACCACCGTAACACTGAAGCTTTCTTT,TRBV19,-,-,TRBJ1-1
CASSLAIRHQLDTQYF,TGTGCCAGCAGCTTAGCCATTCGACACCAATTGGATACGCAGTATTTT,TRBV7-7,-,-,TRBJ2-3
CASSRRGGYNEQFF,TGTGCCAGCAGTCGGCGGGGGGGTTACAATGAGCAGTTCTTC,TRBV6-5,-,TRBD2,TRBJ2-1
CASSSGTGPDYEQYF,TGCGCCAGCAGTTCCGGGACAGGGCCTGACTACGAGCAGTACTTC,TRBV10-1,-,TRBD1,TRBJ2-7
CASSLDKTRISEAFF,TGTGCCAGCAGCTTAGATAAAACACGAATCTCTGAAGCTTTCTTT,TRBV7-9,-,-,TRBJ1-1
CASRRTGASLNEQFF,TGTGCCAGCAGGAGAACAGGAGCCAGTCTGAATGAGCAGTTCTTC,TRBV6-5,-,-,TRBJ2-1